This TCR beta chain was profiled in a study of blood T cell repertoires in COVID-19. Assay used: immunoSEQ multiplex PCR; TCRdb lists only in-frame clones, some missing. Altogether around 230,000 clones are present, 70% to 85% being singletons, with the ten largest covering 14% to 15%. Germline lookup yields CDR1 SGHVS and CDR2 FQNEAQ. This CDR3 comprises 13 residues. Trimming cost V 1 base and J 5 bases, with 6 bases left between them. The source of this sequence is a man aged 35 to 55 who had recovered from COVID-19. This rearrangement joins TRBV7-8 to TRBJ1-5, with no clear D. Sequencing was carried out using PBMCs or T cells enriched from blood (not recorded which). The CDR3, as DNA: TGTGCCAGCAGCTTAGTGGTAGATCAGCCCCAGCATTTT. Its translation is CASSLVVDQPQHF.